This T cell receptor beta chain came from a study of OX40 agonist ivuxolimab in advanced cancers. The study's findings and limits: Clonal expansion among partial responders at 0.1-3.0 mg/kg ranked near the lowest.

The protocol was immunoSEQ multiplex PCR, while the TCRdb copy is restricted to in-frame clones and leaves out a portion. The table lists about 58,000 clones, approximately 91% of them singletons. The germline V gene has CDR1 SGHVS and CDR2 FNYEAQ. Germline trimming cut 5 bases from V and 4 bases from J; bases unmatched to any gene: 6. There are 14 residues in the CDR3. The cohort excluded patients with autoimmune disease history or systemic immunosuppression. Sampling of blood occurred at baseline, cycle 4 day 1, and cycle 7 day 1. A remark on this clone: No antigen is known for it.

This clonotype originated in an adult with an advanced solid tumor such as melanoma, head and neck, liver or kidney cancer. The sequences come from CD4+ or CD8+ T cells sorted from blood, collected in a trial of the OX40 agonist ivuxolimab. The V and J genes are TRBV7-6 and TRBJ2-5; TRBD2 agrees at 8 bases. The CDR3 sequence: CASSPGTRRETQYF. Here the CDR3 DNA reads TGTGCCAGCAGCCCGGGGACTAGGAGAGAGACCCAGTACTTC.